This T cell receptor beta chain was found in a study of blood T cell repertoires in COVID-19. The wider study: Sites across the United States, Italy and Spain contributed samples from acute and convalescent COVID-19. PBMCs, B-cell-depleted T cells, or T cells provided the cDNA or gDNA that made up the material.

Study processing details: Nucleated cell number was recorded as an estimate derived from reference gene primer amplification. Profiling relied on immunoSEQ multiplex PCR, and the TCRdb table lists in-frame clones only, not all of them. V, J and clone size are those of that table, while D and trimming were read from the DNA. The repertoire holds 180,000 or so clones, with 86% as singletons. This CDR3 spans 15 amino acids. Germline V lookup: CDR1 MNHEY, CDR2 SVGAGI. V lost 6 bases, J lost 1 base, and 15 bases lay in between. The clonotype originates from a man aged 65 to 85 with acute or convalescent COVID-19. Sequenced sample: peripheral blood. The chain joins TRBV6-5 to TRBJ1-1, with D uncertain. The CDR3 loop reads CASRIRRVGNTEAFF. The CDR3 nucleotides are TGTGCCAGCAGAATACGTCGGGTAGGGAACACTGAAGCTTTCTTT.